Each of the 2 T cell receptor beta chains below was sequenced from the same sample in a study of cytomegalovirus exposure and HLA in healthy donors. Using immunoSEQ multiplex PCR, the repertoire was profiled, and TCRdb retains in-frame clones only, with some absent. The sample yields about 110,000 clones, 90% to 97% seen once. Material: PBMCs. The receptor source for this set is a woman between 18 and 29 years old in good health and CMV-seronegative.

The chain carries TRBV4-1 and TRBJ2-1; tentative D call: TRBD2 (7 bases). V was trimmed by 0 bases and J by 7 bases, leaving 16 bases between them. The CDR3 extends over 16 amino acids. Germline values: CDR1 MGHRA, CDR2 YSYEKL. The CDR3 is CASSQDKGGQGNEQFF. CDR3 bases: TGCGCCAGCAGCCAAGATAAGGGGGGGCAGGGGAATGAGCAGTTCTTC.

The V and J genes are TRBV18 and TRBJ2-7; 8 bases fit TRBD2. Germline CDR1 and CDR2: KGHSH and LQKENI. V shed 3 bases and J 3 bases; nucleotides not matched to a gene: 16. The CDR3 sequence is 18 residues long. This chain's CDR3 is CASSPAGLERALDYEQYF. In DNA form, the CDR3 reads TGTGCCAGCTCACCCGCGGGACTAGAAAGGGCCCTAGACTACGAGCAGTACTTC.